The clone carrying this T cell receptor (beta chain) is medium-sized. What it binds is not known. This entry is derived from a study of long-term antiretroviral therapy in people with HIV. Study observations and caveats: Blood, drawn from about 2004 to 2018, may reflect older ART regimens.

The CDR3 totals 14 residues. The V gene's germline CDR1 is MNHNY and CDR2 SVGAGI (reference sequence). Trimming cost V 3 bases and J 5 bases; bases outside gene matches: 7. Version v3.0 of the immunoSEQ assay was performed at survey level. Sequencing had a target that covered roughly 40,000-50,000 T-cell genomes per sample. The data were produced by immunoSEQ multiplex PCR, yet TCRdb's version contains in-frame clones alone and is incomplete. This sample carries about 31,000 clones, 75% to 90% of them seen once, and the ten largest clones take roughly 4%. Sample: unsorted PBMCs, taken 0.8 years before starting antiretroviral therapy. This clonotype was sampled from a man aged 18 to 29 with HIV. The chain combines TRBV6-6 with TRBJ2-7, with 7 bases that match TRBD2. The CDR3 nucleotides are TGTGCCAGCAGTTATTTCCTGGGGGGGAACGAGCAGTACTTC. Residues: CASSYFLGGNEQYF.